The 24 T cell receptor beta chains given below trace back to one sample, sequenced in a study of T cell repertoires in cytomegalovirus infection. MiXCR, run by TCRdb on the reads, gives a single entry per CDR3 protein. In the table there are a few hundred thousand distinct CDR3 sequences, 15% to 20% of which are singletons. The sample taken for sequencing was PBMCs. All receptors derive from a human donor in good health (CMV status not recorded). Some clones in this sample may be carry-over from other donors' samples.

This clonotype was picked up many times. V gene TRBV28 combines with J gene TRBJ1-1; 11 nucleotides line up with TRBD1. CDR3 length: 14 residues. J was trimmed by 3 bases and V by 7 bases; bases with no gene match: 4. From germline, CDR1 is MDHEN and CDR2 SYDVKM. The CDR3 here is CASTPGQGDTEAFF. In nucleotides, the CDR3 is TGTGCCAGCACCCCGGGACAGGGGGACACTGAAGCTTTCTTT. The entire variable domain, with the rest obtained from reference TRBV28 and TRBJ1-1, is as follows: DVKVTQSSRYLVKRTGEKVFLECVQDMDHENMFWYRQDPGLGLRLIYFSYDVKMKEKGDIPEGYSVSREKKERFSLILESASTNQTSMYLCASTPGQGDTEAFFGQGTRLTVV.

This chain joins TRBV12-3 or TRBV12-4 and TRBJ2-3; the D call may be TRBD1 or TRBD2 (5 bases each). Trimming took off 6 bases at V and 5 bases at J, with 21 bases between the two ends. This CDR3 region has 16 residues. CDR3 DNA sequence: TGTGCCAGCAGCTGGGAACTGGACAAGGCGGGAGATACGCAGTATTTT. It yields the protein CASSWELDKAGDTQYF.

This clonotype was counted many times. The CDR3 loop reads CASTNRGPGDTQYF. Written as DNA, the CDR3 is TGTGCCAGCACCAACAGGGGGCCAGGGGATACGCAGTATTTT. V and J are TRBV27 and TRBJ2-3; TRBD1 aligns across 9 bases. Per the germline V gene, CDR1 is MNHEY and CDR2 is SMNVEV (reference sequence). CDR3 length equals 14 residues. J gave up 6 bases and V 7 bases, and 8 bases lay outside the gene matches.

The chain combines TRBV6-2 or TRBV6-3 with TRBJ2-7; D is uncertain. The germline V gene encodes CDR1 MNHEY and CDR2 SVGEGT. The CDR3 length is 13 residues. The V end lost 6 bases, the J end lost 2 bases, and 11 bases lay between the germline ends. CDR3 in DNA: TGTGCCAGCAGGCCCACGGAACCCTACGAGCAGTACTTC. Amino acid sequence: CASRPTEPYEQYF.

DNA for the CDR3: TGTGCCAGCAGTTACGGCCCGCCCTCTGGGGCCAACGTCCTGACTTTC. Amino acids: CASSYGPPSGANVLTF. The rearrangement uses TRBV6-2 or TRBV6-3 and TRBJ2-6; no reliable D call. CDR3 size: 16 residues. Germline values: CDR1 MNHEY, CDR2 SVGEGT. Trimming stripped 2 bases from V and 0 bases from J, with 8 bases between.

The rearrangement links TRBV7-4 to TRBJ1-5; 7 nucleotides line up with TRBD1. Germline lookup yields CDR1 SGHVT and CDR2 SQSDAQ. This CDR3 region has 15 residues. The V gene end was trimmed by 3 bases and the J gene end by 3 bases; junction bases not matched to a gene: 5. The CDR3 spells CASSLTQGINQPQHF. The CDR3 coding sequence is TGTGCCAGCAGCTTGACACAGGGGATCAATCAGCCCCAGCATTTT.

This clonotype showed up just a few times. This chain connects TRBV7-9 to TRBJ2-1; 9 positions agree with TRBD2. The trim removed 8 bases at V and 8 bases at J, leaving 13 bases unmatched. Germline V gives CDR1 SEHNR, CDR2 FQNEAQ (reference sequence). CDR3 length equals 15 residues. CDR3 nucleotide sequence: TGTGCCAGCGACTCGGGCGGGAGGGGGGTCGATGAGCAGTTCTTC. It encodes CASDSGGRGVDEQFF.

This clonotype was picked up many times. This sequence joins TRBV6-2 or TRBV6-3 and TRBJ2-2, with D maybe TRBD1 (5 bases). The CDR3 consists of 18 residues. Trimming pared 6 bases from V and 6 bases from J, leaving 26 bases between. Germline loops: CDR1 MNHEY, CDR2 SVGEGT. The CDR3 sequence: CASSRVPWGSSRAGELFF. In DNA form, the CDR3 reads TGTGCCAGCAGCCGGGTGCCATGGGGCAGCAGCCGCGCCGGGGAGCTGTTTTTT.

A word on this clonotype: This sequence may be a read error, since a much larger clone differs from it by one base. No conserved phenylalanine or tryptophan is present at the end of the CDR3, so a read error is the likely explanation. CDR3 protein: CATSRGPIRENTEAFI. In DNA, the CDR3 is TGTGCCACCAGCAGAGGTCCCATCAGAGAGAACACTGAAGCTTTCATT. The chain joins TRBV15 to TRBJ1-1; D is ambiguous. V lost 1 base to trimming and J lost 1 base, with 13 bases between them. The CDR3 runs to 16 residues. The V gene's germline CDR1 is LNHNV and CDR2 YYDKDF (reference sequence).

This clonotype was seen more than once but under ten times. The V gene is TRBV12-3 or TRBV12-4, the J gene TRBJ2-5; D gene uncertain. This CDR3 comprises 13 residues. V lost 6 bases and J 2 bases, leaving 10 bases between the germline ends. CDR3 sequence reads: CASRLGLQETQYF. The CDR3 DNA follows: TGTGCCAGCAGGCTCGGGCTACAAGAGACCCAGTACTTC.

This clonotype appeared a few times. The rearrangement joins TRBV7-9 to TRBJ1-6; D uncertain. Per the germline V gene, CDR1 is SEHNR and CDR2 is FQNEAQ (reference sequence). Between the trimmed V and J ends, which lost 5 bases and 5 bases, there was a span of 16 bases. The CDR3 contains 16 residues. The CDR3 DNA is TGTGCCAGCAGCCGAACACCACGGGCACATAATTCACCCCTCCACTTT. Translation: CASSRTPRAHNSPLHF.

This clonotype was counted at least ten times. The chain couples TRBV7-2 to TRBJ2-5; D unresolved. This CDR3 region has 14 residues. CDR1 and CDR2 from the germline V gene are SGHTA and FQGNSA. The V end lost 1 base, the J end lost 2 bases, and 8 bases lay between the germline ends. Here the CDR3 DNA reads TGTGCCAGCAGCTTAGGGTTGTATCAAGAGACCCAGTACTTC. Its translation is CASSLGLYQETQYF.

As regards this clonotype: A much larger clone differs from this one at a single base, so this may be a read error. The CDR3 protein is CACSLQMLGSTDTQYF. CDR3 DNA: TGTGCCTGCAGCTTACAAATGCTGGGGTCCACAGATACGCAGTATTTT. The V and J genes are TRBV7-9 and TRBJ2-3; no firm D call. This CDR3 is 16 amino acids long. The germline V gene encodes CDR1 SEHNR and CDR2 FQNEAQ (reference sequence).

This clonotype was detected a few times. This chain joins TRBV20-1 and TRBJ2-7; 11 bases map to TRBD2. The CDR3 covers 16 residues. Trimming cost V 2 bases and J 4 bases; bases outside gene matches: 10. Germline-derived CDR1 and CDR2 are DFQATT and SNEGSKA (reference sequence). In DNA form, the CDR3 reads TGCAGTGCTAGACCATGGTCCGGGACTAGCGGTTACGAGCAGTACTTC. Protein sequence: CSARPWSGTSGYEQYF.

The rearrangement links TRBV5-4 to TRBJ1-4; D may be TRBD1 (6 bases). Germline V gene lookup returns CDR1 SGHNT and CDR2 YYREEE (reference sequence). V was cut by 4 bases and J by 5 bases, with 12 bases left in between. The CDR3 totals 14 residues. In nucleotides, the CDR3 is TGTGCCAGCAGCGCGGACAGAGCGAATGAAAAACTGTTTTTT. Protein product: CASSADRANEKLFF.

This clonotype turned up a few times. The V and J genes are TRBV6-5 and TRBJ2-5; 8 nucleotides match TRBD2. Losses at the gene ends were 6 bases for V and 4 bases for J; bases not matched to a gene: 19. The CDR3 has 18 residues. CDR1 MNHEY and CDR2 SVGAGI come from the germline V gene. The CDR3 DNA sequence: TGTGCCAGCAGCCCCCCGGGAAGGAGCGGGAGCAGCAGAGAGACCCAGTACTTC. Amino acid sequence: CASSPPGRSGSSRETQYF.

This clonotype turned up a few times. The rearrangement joins TRBV2 to TRBJ1-1; 10 bases match TRBD1. The CDR3 has 13 residues. Germline CDR1 reads SNHLY; CDR2 reads FYNNEI. V gave up 8 bases and J gave up 4 bases; unmatched junction bases: 4. CDR3 in DNA: TGTGCCAGCGGGACAGGGGTGGGCACTGAAGCTTTCTTT. Amino acids: CASGTGVGTEAFF.

This clonotype appeared many times. The chain joins TRBV6-1 to TRBJ1-1, with D possibly matching TRBD1 (6 bases). The CDR3 has 14 residues. V gave up 6 bases and J gave up 0 bases, with 11 bases separating them. Germline values: CDR1 MNHNS, CDR2 SASEGT. The CDR3 coding sequence is TGTGCCAGCAGGTCCGGACAGATGAACACTGAAGCTTTCTTT. Translated, it gives CASRSGQMNTEAFF.

This chain links TRBV7-2 with TRBJ2-3; TRBD2 agrees at 8 bases. V was clipped by 4 bases and J by 10 bases; unmatched bases: 4. Germline V gene sequence: CDR1 SGHTA, CDR2 FQGNSA. The CDR3 totals 12 residues. The CDR3 reads CASSSPGLAQYF. CDR3 nucleotides: TGTGCCAGCAGCTCACCGGGACTAGCGCAGTATTTT.

V is TRBV2 and J is TRBJ1-5; a weak D match, TRBD1 (5 bases). This CDR3 spans 15 amino acids. The germline CDR1 and CDR2 sequences are SNHLY and FYNNEI. V lost 7 bases to trimming and J lost 0 bases, with 13 bases between them. In DNA, the CDR3 is TGTGCCAGCACTTCCGACAGCTATAGCAATCAGCCCCAGCATTTT. Translated: CASTSDSYSNQPQHF.

A few counts support this clonotype. V gene TRBV20-1 combines with J gene TRBJ2-7, with 7 bases aligning to TRBD2. This CDR3 spans 12 amino acids. CDR1 DFQATT and CDR2 SNEGSKA come from the germline V gene (reference sequence). The trim removed 3 bases at V and 7 bases at J, leaving 6 bases unmatched. CDR3 bases: TGCAGTGCTAGTGCGGGAGCGAATGAGCAGTACTTC. This codes for CSASAGANEQYF.

This clonotype was counted many times. The V gene is TRBV28, the J gene TRBJ2-1, with no clear D. CDR3 length: 12 amino acids. The germline V gene encodes CDR1 MDHEN and CDR2 SYDVKM. V was shortened by 4 bases and J by 2 bases, with 3 bases between the two germline ends. CDR3 loop: CASSWAYNEQFF. The CDR3 DNA reads TGTGCCAGCAGTTGGGCCTACAATGAGCAGTTCTTC.

Only a few counts were recorded for this clonotype. In nucleotides, the CDR3 is TGTGCCAGCAGTCCCCAGGGGGGTGCAGGGTACTATGGCTACACCTTC. As protein: CASSPQGGAGYYGYTF. The chain employs TRBV27 and TRBJ1-2, with TRBD1 identical over 7 bases. Looked up from germline, CDR1 is MNHEY and CDR2 is SMNVEV (reference sequence). Trimming removed 5 bases from V and 3 bases from J; junction bases left unmatched: 12. The CDR3 runs 16 residues.

This clonotype was seen only once. In DNA form, the CDR3 reads TGTGCCAGCAGTTTTCGCGGGGTCACGGGGCAGTACTTC. Residues: CASSFRGVTGQYF. This chain links TRBV12-3 or TRBV12-4 with TRBJ2-7, with D tentatively TRBD2 (6 bases). Trimming cost V 3 bases and J 9 bases, with 15 bases left between them. The CDR3 is 13 residues long.